This note documents a single TCR beta chain sequence. Antigen specificity is unknown. V was pared by 5 bases and J by 2 bases, with 7 bases of the junction left unmatched. Looked up from germline, CDR1 is LNHNV and CDR2 is YYDKDF (reference sequence). CDR3 size: 15 residues. This specimen comes from a study of cytomegalovirus exposure and HLA in healthy donors. Broader study findings: Later analysis indicated greater clonal expansion among HLA-associated TCR beta chains than among equally common other chains. In a later analysis, TCR beta V- and J-gene trimming showed a link to a missense DCLRE1C variant.

Researchers ran the PCR with 60 Vbeta and 13 Jbeta primers. TCRdb keeps only in-frame clones here, not all; method: immunoSEQ multiplex PCR. The sample consists of over 85,000 clones, 73% of them appearing once. Sequencing input: PBMCs. The rearrangement links TRBV15 to TRBJ2-3, with TRBD2 matching 7 bases. The origin of this receptor is a man aged 35 to 55 in good health and CMV-seronegative. The chain's CDR3 is CATSGGVQATDTQYF. The CDR3 DNA reads as TGTGCCACCAGCGGGGGGGTTCAAGCCACAGATACGCAGTATTTT. Combining the CDR3 with reference TRBV15 and TRBJ2-3 gives the whole variable domain DAMVIQNPRYQVTQFGKPVTLSCSQTLNHNVMYWYQQKSSQAPKLLFHYYDKDFNNEADTPDNFQSRRPNTSFCFLDIRSPGLGDTAMYLCATSGGVQATDTQYFGPGTRLTVL.